This TCR beta chain was obtained from a study of T cells in Graves' hyperthyroidism and ophthalmopathy. Amplified regions were TCR beta CDR3 sequences from RNA transcripts. The study used the HTBI primer set for a first-round RT-PCR of the TCR CDR3. MiXCR was run by TCRdb on the multiplex PCR reads, yielding one entry per CDR3 protein. Of 650,000 to 850,000 distinct CDR3 sequences detected, roughly a sixth appear once; the ten largest clones hold 16%. Trimming stripped 5 bases from V and 0 bases from J, with 11 bases between. This CDR3 region has 15 residues. Germline V lookup: CDR1 GTSNPN, CDR2 SVGIG (reference sequence).

Sequenced input: blood. The V gene is TRBV30, the J gene TRBJ1-6; D uncertain. The source is a woman aged 45-65 years with Graves' hyperthyroidism that later progressed to Graves' ophthalmopathy. The CDR3 sequence: CAWARSSSYNSPLHF. The CDR3 bases are TGTGCCTGGGCCCGATCGAGCTCCTATAATTCACCCCTCCACTTT. Based on the CDR3 plus reference TRBV30 and TRBJ1-6, the full variable domain is SQTIHQWPATLVQPVGSPLSLECTVEGTSNPNLYWYRQAAGRGLQLLFYSVGIGQISSEVPQNLSASRPQDRQFILSSKKLLLSDSGFYLCAWARSSSYNSPLHFGNGTRLTVT.